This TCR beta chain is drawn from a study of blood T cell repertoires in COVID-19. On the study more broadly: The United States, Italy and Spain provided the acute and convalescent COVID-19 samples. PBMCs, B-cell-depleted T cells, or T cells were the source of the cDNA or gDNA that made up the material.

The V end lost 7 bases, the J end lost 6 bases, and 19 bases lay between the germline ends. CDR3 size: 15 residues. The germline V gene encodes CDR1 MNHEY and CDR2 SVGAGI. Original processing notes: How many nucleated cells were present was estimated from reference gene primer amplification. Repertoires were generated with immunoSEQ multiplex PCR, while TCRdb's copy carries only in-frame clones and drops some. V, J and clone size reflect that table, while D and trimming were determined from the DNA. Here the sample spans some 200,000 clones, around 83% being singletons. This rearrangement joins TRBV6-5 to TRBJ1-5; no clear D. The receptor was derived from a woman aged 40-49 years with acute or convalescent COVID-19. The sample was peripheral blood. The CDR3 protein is CASTGGPSRTQPQHF. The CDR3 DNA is TGTGCCAGCACCGGAGGGCCTTCTAGGACTCAGCCCCAGCATTTT.